One T cell receptor beta chain is described in this entry. These data originate in a study of OX40 agonist ivuxolimab in advanced cancers. Whole-study context: Of mixed ages from 23 to 79 and averaging 60 years, the group was just under 85% male.

Profiled with immunoSEQ multiplex PCR; TCRdb holds only in-frame clones, not every one. Of tens of thousands of clones listed, about four fifths were seen once; the top ten hold approximately 10%. Germline V gives CDR1 SNHLY, CDR2 FYNNEI. This CDR3 spans 12 amino acids. V shed 7 bases and J shed 4 bases, with 11 bases lying between them. The rearrangement uses TRBV2 and TRBJ2-7; D is unresolved. Sequencing used CD4+ or CD8+ T cells sorted from blood, obtained in a trial of the OX40 agonist ivuxolimab. The receptor comes from an adult with an advanced solid tumor such as melanoma, head and neck, liver or kidney cancer. The CDR3 DNA reads as TGTGCCAGCAAGGGATTTGTTTACGAGCAGTACTTC. It yields the protein CASKGFVYEQYF. The whole variable domain, filled in from reference TRBV2 and TRBJ2-7, reads EPEVTQTPSHQVTQMGQEVILRCVPISNHLYFYWYRQILGQKVEFLVSFYNNEISEKSEIFDDQFSVERPDGSNFTLKIRSTKLEDSAMYFCASKGFVYEQYFGPGTRLTVT.